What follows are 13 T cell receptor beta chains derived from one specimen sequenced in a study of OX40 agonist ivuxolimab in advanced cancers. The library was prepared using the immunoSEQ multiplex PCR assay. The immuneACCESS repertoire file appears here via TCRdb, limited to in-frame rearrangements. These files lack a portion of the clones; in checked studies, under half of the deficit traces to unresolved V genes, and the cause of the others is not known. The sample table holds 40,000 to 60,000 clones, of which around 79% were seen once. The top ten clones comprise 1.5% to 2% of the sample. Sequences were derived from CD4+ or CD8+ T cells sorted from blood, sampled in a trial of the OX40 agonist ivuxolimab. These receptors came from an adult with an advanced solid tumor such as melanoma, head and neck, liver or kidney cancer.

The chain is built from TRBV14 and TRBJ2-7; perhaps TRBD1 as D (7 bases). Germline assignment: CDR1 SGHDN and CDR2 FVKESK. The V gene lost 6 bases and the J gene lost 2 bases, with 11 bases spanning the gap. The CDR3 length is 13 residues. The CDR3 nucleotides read TGTGCCAGCAGATCAGGGGGGACCTACGAGCAGTACTTC. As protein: CASRSGGTYEQYF.

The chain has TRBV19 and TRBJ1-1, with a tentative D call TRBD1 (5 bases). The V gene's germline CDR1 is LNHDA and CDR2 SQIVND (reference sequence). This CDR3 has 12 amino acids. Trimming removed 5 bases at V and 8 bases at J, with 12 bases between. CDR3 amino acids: CASSRGTAEAFF. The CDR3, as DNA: TGTGCCAGTAGTCGGGGCACGGCGGAAGCTTTCTTT.

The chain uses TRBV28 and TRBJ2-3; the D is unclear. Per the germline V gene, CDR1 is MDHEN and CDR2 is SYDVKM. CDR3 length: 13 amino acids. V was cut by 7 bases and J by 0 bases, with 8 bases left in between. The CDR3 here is CASTDSSTDTQYF. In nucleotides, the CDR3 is TGTGCCAGCACTGATTCTAGCACAGATACGCAGTATTTT.

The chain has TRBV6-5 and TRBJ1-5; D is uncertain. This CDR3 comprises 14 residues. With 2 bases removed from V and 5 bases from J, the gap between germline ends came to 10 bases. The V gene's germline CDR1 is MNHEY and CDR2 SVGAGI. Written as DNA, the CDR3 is TGTGCCAGCAGTTACCAGGAGTCTCATCAGCCCCAGCATTTT. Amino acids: CASSYQESHQPQHF.

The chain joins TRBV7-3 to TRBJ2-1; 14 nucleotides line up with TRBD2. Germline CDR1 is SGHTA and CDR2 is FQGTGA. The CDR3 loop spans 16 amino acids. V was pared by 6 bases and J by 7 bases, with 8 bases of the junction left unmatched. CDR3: CASSSTGLAGANEQFF. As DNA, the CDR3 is TGTGCCAGCAGTTCTACGGGACTAGCGGGGGCTAATGAGCAGTTCTTC.

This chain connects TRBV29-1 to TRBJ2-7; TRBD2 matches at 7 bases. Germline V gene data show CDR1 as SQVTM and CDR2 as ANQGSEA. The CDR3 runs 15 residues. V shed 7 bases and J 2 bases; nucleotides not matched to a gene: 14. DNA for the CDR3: TGCAGCGCCTCGGCCCCTAGCGGAAGGACCTACGAGCAGTACTTC. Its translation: CSASAPSGRTYEQYF.

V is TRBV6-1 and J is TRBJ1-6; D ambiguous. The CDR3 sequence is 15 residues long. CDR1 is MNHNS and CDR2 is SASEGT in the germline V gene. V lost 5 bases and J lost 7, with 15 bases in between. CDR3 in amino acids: CASSPRDGGNSPLHF. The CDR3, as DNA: TGTGCCAGCAGTCCTCGCGACGGCGGCAATTCACCCCTCCACTTT.

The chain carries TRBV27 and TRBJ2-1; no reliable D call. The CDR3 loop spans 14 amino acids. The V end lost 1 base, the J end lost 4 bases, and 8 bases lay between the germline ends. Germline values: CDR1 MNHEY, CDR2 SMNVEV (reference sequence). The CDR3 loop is CASSLFVEYNEQFF. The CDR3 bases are TGTGCCAGCAGTTTATTCGTAGAGTACAATGAGCAGTTCTTC.

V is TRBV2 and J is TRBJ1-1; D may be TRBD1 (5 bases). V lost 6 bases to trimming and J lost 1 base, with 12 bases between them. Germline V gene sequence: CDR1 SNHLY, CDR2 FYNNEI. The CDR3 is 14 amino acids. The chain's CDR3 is CASRLRGSNTEAFF. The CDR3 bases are TGTGCCAGCAGGCTTCGGGGGTCGAACACTGAAGCTTTCTTT.

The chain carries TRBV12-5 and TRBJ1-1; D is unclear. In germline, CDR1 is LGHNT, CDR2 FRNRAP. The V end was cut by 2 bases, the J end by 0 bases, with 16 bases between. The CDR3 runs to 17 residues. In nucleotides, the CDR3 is TGTGCTAGTGGTTTGTCCGGGAAGGCCCCCATGAACACTGAAGCTTTCTTT. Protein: CASGLSGKAPMNTEAFF.

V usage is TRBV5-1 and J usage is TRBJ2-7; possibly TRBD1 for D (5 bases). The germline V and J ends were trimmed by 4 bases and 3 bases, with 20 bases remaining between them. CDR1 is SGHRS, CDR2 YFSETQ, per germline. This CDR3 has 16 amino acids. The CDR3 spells CASSPEGLDISYEQYF. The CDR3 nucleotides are TGCGCCAGCAGCCCCGAAGGGCTGGACATAAGCTACGAGCAGTACTTC.

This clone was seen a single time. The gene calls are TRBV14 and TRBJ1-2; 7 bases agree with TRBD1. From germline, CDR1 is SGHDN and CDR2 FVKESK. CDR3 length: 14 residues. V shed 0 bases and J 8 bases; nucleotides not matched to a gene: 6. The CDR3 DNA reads TGTGCCAGCAGCCAAGAATTGAGGGGGCGCGGCTACACCTTC. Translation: CASSQELRGRGYTF. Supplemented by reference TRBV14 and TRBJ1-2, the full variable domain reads EAGVTQFPSHSVIEKGQTVTLRCDPISGHDNLYWYRRVMGKEIKFLLHFVKESKQDESGMPNNRFLAERTGGTYSTLKVQPAELEDSGVYFCASSQELRGRGYTFGSGTRLTVV.

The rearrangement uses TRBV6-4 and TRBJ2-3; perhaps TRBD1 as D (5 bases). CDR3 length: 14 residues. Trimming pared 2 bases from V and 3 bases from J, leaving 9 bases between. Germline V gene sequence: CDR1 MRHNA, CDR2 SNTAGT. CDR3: CASSDRGLTDTQYF. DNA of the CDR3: TGTGCCAGCAGTGACAGGGGTTTGACAGATACGCAGTATTTT.